This is a list of T cell receptor beta chains from one sample in a study of blood T cell repertoires in COVID-19. Sequencing used immunoSEQ multiplex PCR; TCRdb keeps in-frame clones, though not all of them. Of some 250,000 clones in the sample, around 87% are singletons; the top ten hold over 3%. Sequencing used peripheral blood. These receptors were taken from a woman in her 30s who had recovered from COVID-19. CDR3s include the opening cysteine and the closing phenylalanine or tryptophan. Each record gives: V gene, clone size, J gene, CDR3 protein. The listing skips clone size in some rows; elsewhere it reads once, few, many or a size class.

>TRBV9|few|TRBJ2-6
CASSDDRDSGANVLTF
>TRBV11-2|-|TRBJ2-3
CASSLVPGTDTQYF
>TRBV5-5|-|TRBJ2-5
CASSLAGGPETQYF
>TRBV11-1|-|TRBJ1-1
CASSLGQGVMNTEAFF
>TRBV6-5|-|TRBJ2-7
CASTVGTGPVDEQYF
>TRBV11-2|-|TRBJ2-1
CASSRGSGVEQFF
>TRBV5-1|-|TRBJ2-7
CASSITSGDSYEQYF
>TRBV10-3|-|TRBJ2-1
CAISESYRAEQFF
>TRBV5-1|-|TRBJ2-5
CASSLIAGTHQETQYF
>TRBV25-1|few|TRBJ2-1
CASSDPHAGLTEQFF
>TRBV19|few|TRBJ1-4
CASSVSGTGGEKLFF
>TRBV13|once|TRBJ2-5
CASGRAGGIETQYF
>TRBV6-5|-|TRBJ2-6
CASSYRGSGANVLTF
>TRBV5-5|-|TRBJ1-6
CASSLDRGNSPLHF
>TRBV29-1|-|TRBJ1-2
CSVVETLWGYTF
>TRBV12-5|-|TRBJ2-1
CASGLVLAGGGEQFF
>TRBV4-2|-|TRBJ2-2
CASSQGLAAVGTGELFF
>TRBV9|-|TRBJ2-5
CASSVLSGGETQYF
>TRBV24-1|-|TRBJ2-1
CATSGWDSSYNEQFF
>TRBV5-4|-|TRBJ2-3
CASSLTGTTDTQYF
>TRBV9|-|TRBJ1-3
CASSVAPVASSGNTIYF
>TRBV19|-|TRBJ1-5
CASSINPGQGYRNQPQHF
>TRBV3-1/TRBV3-2|once|TRBJ2-2
CASSLDRVGTGELFF
>TRBV28|-|TRBJ1-4
CASSLGDSDEKLFF
>TRBV13|-|TRBJ2-3
CASSSRLAGGQSTDTQYF
>TRBV6-4|-|TRBJ2-1
CASSDGFSTEQFF